This passage covers 2 T cell receptor beta chains from one sample sequenced in a study of blood T cell repertoires in COVID-19. Profiling relied on immunoSEQ multiplex PCR, and the TCRdb table lists in-frame clones only, not all of them. The sample shows approximately 210,000 clones, around nine tenths of them seen only once. Specimen: peripheral blood. Receptors originate from a woman aged 35 to 49 who had recovered from COVID-19.

This chain uses TRBV15 with TRBJ2-2; a possible D gene is TRBD2 (6 bases). V dropped 0 bases and J dropped 0 bases, with 11 bases sitting between them. The CDR3 loop spans 17 amino acids. Germline CDR1 and CDR2: LNHNV and YYDKDF (reference sequence). The CDR3 loop reads CATSRDLEGPNTGELFF. CDR3 sequence (DNA): TGTGCCACCAGCAGAGATTTGGAGGGGCCGAACACCGGGGAGCTGTTTTTT.

The chain has TRBV28 and TRBJ1-1; 7 bases match TRBD1. This CDR3 contains 16 residues. In germline, CDR1 is MDHEN, CDR2 SYDVKM. After removal of 6 bases from V and 0 bases from J, the junction contained 10 bases not matched to a gene. The CDR3 nucleotides read TGTGCCAGCAGCGGTCGACAGGGCAACCTGAACACTGAAGCTTTCTTT. Protein: CASSGRQGNLNTEAFF.